Following are 17 T cell receptor beta chains from one sample sequenced in a study of blood T cell repertoires in COVID-19. The protocol was immunoSEQ multiplex PCR, while the TCRdb copy is restricted to in-frame clones and leaves out a portion. The sample carries 200,000 to 250,000 clones, under 90% recorded once. Input material: PBMCs or T cells enriched from blood (not recorded which). The receptors were sampled from a woman between 45 and 65 years old with acute COVID-19.

The rearrangement uses TRBV7-9 and TRBJ2-3, with unresolved D. From germline, CDR1 is SEHNR and CDR2 FQNEAQ (reference sequence). With 5 bases removed from V and 4 bases from J, the gap between germline ends came to 10 bases. CDR3 length: 13 residues. In DNA form, the CDR3 reads TGTGCCAGCAGCCGAGCTTTGGCAGATACGCAGTATTTT. Translating it yields CASSRALADTQYF. Using reference TRBV7-9 and TRBJ2-3 for the parts outside the CDR3, the full variable domain is DTGVSQNPRHKITKRGQNVTFRCDPISEHNRLYWYRQTLGQGPEFLTYFQNEAQLEKSRLLSDRFSAERPKGSFSTLEIQRTEQGDSAMYLCASSRALADTQYFGPGTRLTVL.

The chain recombines TRBV19 with TRBJ1-1; D gene uncertain. Germline V gene lookup returns CDR1 LNHDA and CDR2 SQIVND (reference sequence). The CDR3 sequence is 14 residues long. Trimming cost V 7 bases and J 4 bases, with 16 bases left between them. Here the CDR3 reads CASTPIPGITEAFF. The CDR3 nucleotides read TGTGCCAGTACCCCAATCCCGGGAATCACTGAAGCTTTCTTT.

This chain connects TRBV7-6 to TRBJ1-3, with 10 bases fitting TRBD1. The CDR3 sequence is 15 residues long. CDR1 is SGHVS and CDR2 is FNYEAQ in the germline V gene. After removal of 4 bases from V and 4 bases from J, the junction contained 4 bases not matched to a gene. DNA of the CDR3: TGTGCCAGCAGCTCGGGACAGGGGTCAGGAAACACCATATATTTT. Encoded protein: CASSSGQGSGNTIYF.

The J gene is TRBJ1-5, the V gene TRBV7-9, with D possibly being TRBD1 (5 bases). The V and J ends lost 1 base and 1 base respectively, with 14 bases between them. The CDR3 consists of 17 residues. Germline V lookup: CDR1 SEHNR, CDR2 FQNEAQ (reference sequence). CDR3 sequence reads: CASSLVAGLGSNQPQHF. CDR3 coding DNA: TGTGCCAGCAGCTTAGTAGCGGGGCTAGGAAGCAATCAGCCCCAGCATTTT. Filled out from reference TRBV7-9 and TRBJ1-5, the complete variable domain reads DTGVSQNPRHKITKRGQNVTFRCDPISEHNRLYWYRQTLGQGPEFLTYFQNEAQLEKSRLLSDRFSAERPKGSFSTLEIQRTEQGDSAMYLCASSLVAGLGSNQPQHFGDGTRLSIL.

This clone was detected only a few times. The chain employs TRBV6-4 and TRBJ2-1; no definite D call. The CDR3 consists of 13 residues. V lost 2 bases and J lost 5, with 7 bases in between. Germline-derived CDR1 and CDR2 are MRHNA and SNTAGT. The CDR3 loop is CASSDADNNEQFF. The CDR3 DNA reads TGTGCCAGCAGTGACGCAGATAACAATGAGCAGTTCTTC.

The chain is built from TRBV7-2 and TRBJ2-2; 8 bases match TRBD1. V trimming: 1 base; J trimming: 4 bases; junction bases outside the gene matches: 2. CDR1 and CDR2 (germline): SGHTA, FQGNSA. The CDR3 spans 15 residues. The CDR3 bases are TGTGCCAGCAGCTTAGGGACAGGGATCACCGGGGAGCTGTTTTTT. Amino acid sequence: CASSLGTGITGELFF. The full variable domain, in which reference TRBV7-2 and TRBJ2-2 provide the parts outside the CDR3, is GAGVSQSPSNKVTEKGKDVELRCDPISGHTALYWYRQSLGQGLEFLIYFQGNSAPDKSGLPSDRFSAERTGGSVSTLTIQRTQQEDSAVYLCASSLGTGITGELFFGEGSRLTVL.

The V call is TRBV2, the J call TRBJ1-6; possibly TRBD1 for D (6 bases). Trimming removed 7 bases from V and 2 bases from J, with 12 bases in between. Germline assignment: CDR1 SNHLY and CDR2 FYNNEI. The CDR3 is 15 amino acids. The CDR3, as DNA: TGTGCCAGCAATGGGGGCGGCACCTATAATTCACCCCTCCACTTT. Residues: CASNGGGTYNSPLHF. Complete variable domain (other parts from reference TRBV2 and TRBJ1-6): EPEVTQTPSHQVTQMGQEVILRCVPISNHLYFYWYRQILGQKVEFLVSFYNNEISEKSEIFDDQFSVERPDGSNFTLKIRSTKLEDSAMYFCASNGGGTYNSPLHFGNGTRLTVT.

The rearrangement joins TRBV2 to TRBJ2-3; 7 bases fit TRBD1. J lost 0 bases, V lost 4 bases, and 4 bases had no gene match. This CDR3 has 15 residues. Germline loops: CDR1 SNHLY, CDR2 FYNNEI. The CDR3, as DNA: TGTGCCAGCAGTGTACAGGGGCTGAGCACAGATACGCAGTATTTT. Translation: CASSVQGLSTDTQYF.

The chain has TRBV5-4 and TRBJ1-1; D unresolved. The V gene lost 0 bases and the J gene lost 7 bases, with 16 bases spanning the gap. This CDR3 has 15 amino acids. Germline V lookup: CDR1 SGHNT, CDR2 YYREEE (reference sequence). The CDR3, as DNA: TGTGCCAGCAGCTTGGGAGGGCGGGGAAGGGATGAAGCTTTCTTT. Its translation is CASSLGGRGRDEAFF.

The V gene is TRBV4-1, the J gene TRBJ1-2; TRBD1 is a possible D gene (5 bases). Per the germline V gene, CDR1 is MGHRA and CDR2 is YSYEKL. This CDR3 region has 16 residues. Trimming took 0 bases from V and 5 from J, leaving 16 bases between them. CDR3 coding DNA: TGCGCCAGCAGCCAAGATTGGCGGGGCGCCGGATATGGCTACACCTTC. Its translation: CASSQDWRGAGYGYTF.

V is TRBV16 and J is TRBJ2-3, with 15 bases that match TRBD2. The trim removed 0 bases at V and 5 bases at J, leaving 6 bases unmatched. The germline gives CDR1 KGHSY, CDR2 FQNENV. This CDR3 spans 18 amino acids. In DNA, the CDR3 is TGTGCCAGCAGCCAATCCGGACTAGCGGGGGGGCCTAAAGATACGCAGTATTTT. It translates to CASSQSGLAGGPKDTQYF.

The chain employs TRBV11-2 and TRBJ1-5, with a possible D match to TRBD1 (6 bases). The CDR3 is 14 residues long. CDR1 SGHAT and CDR2 FQNNGV come from the germline V gene. V was cut by 4 bases and J by 12 bases, with 19 bases left in between. The CDR3 is CASSSQAPPTGQHF. CDR3 bases: TGTGCCAGCAGCTCCCAGGCCCCTCCGACAGGCCAGCATTTT.

This clone was picked up one time. The chain is built from TRBV5-1 and TRBJ2-7; 8 bases fit TRBD2. Germline V CDR1 and CDR2: SGHRS, YFSETQ. The CDR3 runs to 14 residues. Germline trimming cut 4 bases from V and 2 bases from J; bases unmatched to any gene: 5. The CDR3 loop is CASSTTSATYEQYF. The CDR3, as DNA: TGCGCCAGCAGCACGACTAGCGCAACCTACGAGCAGTACTTC. Drawing the rest from reference TRBV5-1 and TRBJ2-7, the complete variable domain is KAGVTQTPRYLIKTRGQQVTLSCSPISGHRSVSWYQQTPGQGLQFLFEYFSETQRNKGNFPGRFSGRQFSNSRSEMNVSTLELGDSALYLCASSTTSATYEQYFGPGTRLTVT.

J is TRBJ2-2 and V is TRBV28; 13 bases line up with TRBD2. This CDR3 spans 17 amino acids. CDR1 is MDHEN and CDR2 is SYDVKM in the germline V gene. Unmatched junction bases numbered 10, after V lost 9 bases and J lost 3 bases. The DNA of the CDR3 is TGTGCCAGTATTACGCCGGGACTAGCGGGGTACACCGGGGAGCTGTTTTTT. Residues: CASITPGLAGYTGELFF.

The sample holds a few counts of this clone. The gene calls are TRBV7-2 and TRBJ1-4, with D maybe TRBD1 (5 bases). This CDR3 is built from 15 residues. Germline V gives CDR1 SGHTA, CDR2 FQGNSA. Trimming shortened V by 0 bases and J by 3 bases, and 8 bases separated the two germline ends. The CDR3 region has the DNA TGTGCCAGCAGCTTAGCTCGACAGCCTAATGAAAAACTGTTTTTT. Protein: CASSLARQPNEKLFF.

This clone was counted a few times. The CDR3 loop is CASSYFQGVGYTF. CDR3 coding DNA: TGTGCCAGCAGTTACTTTCAGGGGGTCGGCTACACCTTC. This rearrangement joins TRBV6-5 to TRBJ1-2; 7 nucleotides align to TRBD1. The CDR3 sequence is 13 residues long. The germline V gene encodes CDR1 MNHEY and CDR2 SVGAGI. Germline trimming cut 1 base from V and 8 bases from J; bases unmatched to any gene: 4.

This clone appeared once. V gene TRBV5-4 combines with J gene TRBJ2-2, with a weak D call TRBD1 (6 bases). V shed 3 bases and J shed 2 bases, with 14 bases lying between them. The CDR3 contains 16 residues. Germline CDR1 and CDR2: SGHNT and YYREEE (reference sequence). CDR3 loop: CASSSPGQRNTGELFF. In nucleotides, the CDR3 is TGTGCCAGCAGCTCGCCGGGACAAAGAAACACCGGGGAGCTGTTTTTT. Supplemented by reference TRBV5-4 and TRBJ2-2, the full variable domain reads ETGVTQSPTHLIKTRGQQVTLRCSSQSGHNTVSWYQQALGQGPQFIFQYYREEENGRGNFPPRFSGLQFPNYSSELNVNALELDDSALYLCASSSPGQRNTGELFFGEGSRLTVL.